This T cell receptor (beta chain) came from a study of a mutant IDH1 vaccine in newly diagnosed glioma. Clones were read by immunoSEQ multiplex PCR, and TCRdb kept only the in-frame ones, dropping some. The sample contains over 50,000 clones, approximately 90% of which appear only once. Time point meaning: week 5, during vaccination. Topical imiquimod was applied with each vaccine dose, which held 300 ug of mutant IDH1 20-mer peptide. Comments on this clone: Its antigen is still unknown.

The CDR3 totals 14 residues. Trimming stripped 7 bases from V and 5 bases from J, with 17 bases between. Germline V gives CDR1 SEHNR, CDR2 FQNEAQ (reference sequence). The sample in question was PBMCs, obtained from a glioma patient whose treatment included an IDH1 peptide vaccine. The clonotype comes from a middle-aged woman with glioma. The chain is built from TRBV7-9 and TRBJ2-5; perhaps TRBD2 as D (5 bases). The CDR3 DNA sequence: TGTGCCAGCACAGACTCCGCGGACTCGGAGACCCAGTACTTC. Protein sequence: CASTDSADSETQYF.